This T cell receptor beta chain was identified in a study of T cell changes during pregnancy in multiple sclerosis. Losses at the gene ends were 8 bases for V and 5 bases for J; bases not matched to a gene: 12. The CDR3 totals 14 residues. In germline, CDR1 is SQVTM, CDR2 ANQGSEA. Clones were read by immunoSEQ multiplex PCR, and TCRdb kept only the in-frame ones, dropping some. Here the sample spans 20,000 to 25,000 clones, 85% to 95% being singletons. The origin of this receptor is a female donor with multiple sclerosis, enrolled in a pregnancy study. The genes are TRBV29-1 and TRBJ2-5, with 9 bases matching TRBD1. The input for sequencing was CD4+ T cells from peripheral blood mononuclear cells, taken in the third trimester of pregnancy. The CDR3 loop reads CSTLRTGVKETQYF. CDR3 sequence (DNA): TGCAGCACCTTGAGGACAGGGGTTAAGGAGACCCAGTACTTC.